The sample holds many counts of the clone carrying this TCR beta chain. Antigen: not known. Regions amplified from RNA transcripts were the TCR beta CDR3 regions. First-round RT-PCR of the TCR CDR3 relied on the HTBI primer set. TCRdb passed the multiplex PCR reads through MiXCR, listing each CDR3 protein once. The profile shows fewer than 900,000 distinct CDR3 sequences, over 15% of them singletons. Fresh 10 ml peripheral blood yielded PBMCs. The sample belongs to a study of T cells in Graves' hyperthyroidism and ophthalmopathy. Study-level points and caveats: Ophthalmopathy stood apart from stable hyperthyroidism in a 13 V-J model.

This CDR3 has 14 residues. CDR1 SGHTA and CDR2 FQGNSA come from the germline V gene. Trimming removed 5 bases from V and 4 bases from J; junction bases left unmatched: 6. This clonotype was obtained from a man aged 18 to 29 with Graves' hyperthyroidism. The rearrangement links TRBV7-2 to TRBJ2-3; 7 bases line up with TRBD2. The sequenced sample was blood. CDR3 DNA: TGTGCCAGCAGCCCCACCCTAGCGGCAGATACGCAGTATTTT. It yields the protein CASSPTLAADTQYF.